This T cell receptor (beta chain) was sequenced for a study of cytomegalovirus exposure and HLA in healthy donors. Regarding the study as a whole: Across HLA loci, a later analysis found differing TCR association rates, with DRB1 most and HLA-C fewest. Investigators reported 150 to 200 TCR beta chains as tied to cytomegalovirus. The study carried out a later analysis of TCR beta sequences. It associated some 18,000 of them with specific HLA alleles at a false discovery rate of 0.05.

PCR primers comprised 60 Vbeta and 13 Jbeta primers. The assay was immunoSEQ multiplex PCR, and TCRdb's table has in-frame clones only and misses some. The listing records 60,000 to 80,000 clones. As to this clone: Its specificity is not known.

The germline V and J ends were trimmed by 0 bases and 3 bases, with 11 bases remaining between them. Germline V gene data show CDR1 as SGHNT and CDR2 as YYREEE (reference sequence). This CDR3 has 15 amino acids. Each donor was nominally healthy when sampled (though unrecorded immune exposures were likely). Sequenced: PBMCs. The TCR comes from a boy younger than 18 in good health and CMV-seronegative. This chain links TRBV5-4 with TRBJ2-3, with D possibly matching TRBD2 (5 bases). This chain's CDR3 is CASSLVGSGTDTQYF. DNA of the CDR3: TGTGCCAGCAGCTTGGTTGGGAGCGGAACAGATACGCAGTATTTT.